This T cell receptor (beta chain) is from a study of regulatory T cells in long-lasting Graves disease. TCR beta libraries were built with iRepertoire HTBI primers and Arm-PCR of CDR3 regions. TCRdb reanalysed the multiplex PCR reads using MiXCR and keeps one entry per CDR3 protein. The sample includes more than 300,000 distinct CDR3 sequences, roughly 17% of them seen just once. The V gene lost 3 bases and the J gene lost 6 bases, with 11 bases spanning the gap. CDR1 and CDR2 from the germline V gene are MRHNA and SNTAGT. The CDR3 is 13 residues long. To note about this clonotype: Its antigen is not identified.

Findings and limits, study-wide: Patients with persistent Graves' had lower TCR diversity than newly diagnosed patients.

Time point specified: newly diagnosed GD, antithyroid drugs for less than 3 months. The TCR library was made from RNA that had been extracted from PBMCs in TRIzol. These same records also appear under a second study, on T cells in Graves' hyperthyroidism and ophthalmopathy.

The chain employs TRBV6-4 and TRBJ1-1; a weak D match, TRBD1 (5 bases). The receptor was isolated from a woman aged 18-29 years with Graves disease. Sequenced here: peripheral blood mononuclear cells (PBMCs), sampled at new diagnosis, from a patient treated with antithyroid drugs. Here the CDR3 DNA reads TGTGCCAGCAGTGAATGGTTAGGGGCTGAAGCTTTCTTT. It codes for CASSEWLGAEAFF.